The clone carrying this TCR beta chain was found many times. What it binds is unknown. TCRdb used MiXCR to reprocess the 5' RACE reads, holding one entry per CDR3 protein. This sample has hundreds of thousands of distinct CDR3 sequences; 10% to 15% occur once, and the top ten carry roughly 0.51%. The data originate from a study of CD8 T cells in ankylosing spondylitis. Study-level findings and limits: It appeared that ankylosing spondylitis blood was characterized by a TCR beta motif of seven or eight highly homologous variants. Clones linked with disease were CD8+ and fairly uncommon in the peripheral blood.

The germline V gene has CDR1 DFQATT and CDR2 SNEGSKA (reference sequence). The CDR3 length is 11 residues. V was pared by 2 bases and J by 1 base, with 1 base between. The chain links TRBV20-1 to TRBJ2-3; D remains unclear. The origin of this receptor is a male donor with ankylosing spondylitis. Specimen: blood, either unsorted or a sorted T cell fraction (not recorded which). The CDR3 bases are TGCAGTGCTAGACGCACAGATACGCAGTATTTT. It encodes CSARRTDTQYF.